This T cell receptor (beta chain) was found in a study of blood T cell repertoires in COVID-19. The data were produced by immunoSEQ multiplex PCR, yet TCRdb's version contains in-frame clones alone and is incomplete. Counted here are roughly 350,000 clones, 92% occurring once; the ten biggest clones make up about 18%. The CDR3 runs to 13 residues. V was clipped by 8 bases and J by 4 bases; unmatched bases: 5. Cohorts were assigned according to the clinical history that participants reported. The sample comprised PBMCs or T cells enriched from blood (not recorded which). The TCR sequence derives from a young woman who had recovered from COVID-19. The chain couples TRBV12-3 or TRBV12-4 to TRBJ1-2; TRBD1 matches at 9 bases. CDR3 amino acids: CASGTGLSYGYTF. The CDR3, as DNA: TGTGCCAGCGGGACAGGGCTATCCTATGGCTACACCTTC.